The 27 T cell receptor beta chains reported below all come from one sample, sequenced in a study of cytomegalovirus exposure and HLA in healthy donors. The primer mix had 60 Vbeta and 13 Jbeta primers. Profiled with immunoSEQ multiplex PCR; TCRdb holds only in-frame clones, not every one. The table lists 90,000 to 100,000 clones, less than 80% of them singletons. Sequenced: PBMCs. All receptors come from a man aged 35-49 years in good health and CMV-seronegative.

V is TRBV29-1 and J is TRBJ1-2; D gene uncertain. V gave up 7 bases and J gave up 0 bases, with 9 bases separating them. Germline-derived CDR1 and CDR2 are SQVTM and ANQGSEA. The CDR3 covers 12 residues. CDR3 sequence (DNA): TGCAGCGGTGGTCAGACTAACTATGGCTACACCTTC. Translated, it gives CSGGQTNYGYTF.

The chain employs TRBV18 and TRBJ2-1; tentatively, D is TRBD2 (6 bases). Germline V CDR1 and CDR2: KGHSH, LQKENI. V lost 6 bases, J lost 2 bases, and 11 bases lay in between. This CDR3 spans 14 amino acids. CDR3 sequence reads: CASSASEAYNEQFF. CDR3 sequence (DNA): TGTGCCAGCTCCGCTAGCGAAGCCTACAATGAGCAGTTCTTC.

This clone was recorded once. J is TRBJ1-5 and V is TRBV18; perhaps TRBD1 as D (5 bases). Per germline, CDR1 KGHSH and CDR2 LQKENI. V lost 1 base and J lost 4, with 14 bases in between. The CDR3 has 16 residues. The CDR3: CASSPLAGPSNQPQHF. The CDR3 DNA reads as TGTGCCAGCTCACCACTCGCGGGGCCCTCGAATCAGCCCCAGCATTTT.

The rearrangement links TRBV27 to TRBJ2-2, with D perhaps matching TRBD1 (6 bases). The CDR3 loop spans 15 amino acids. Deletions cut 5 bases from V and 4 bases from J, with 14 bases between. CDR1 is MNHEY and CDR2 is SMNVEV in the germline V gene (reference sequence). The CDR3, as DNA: TGTGCCAGCAGTCCTCGACAGGTTTCCACCGGGGAGCTGTTTTTT. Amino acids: CASSPRQVSTGELFF.

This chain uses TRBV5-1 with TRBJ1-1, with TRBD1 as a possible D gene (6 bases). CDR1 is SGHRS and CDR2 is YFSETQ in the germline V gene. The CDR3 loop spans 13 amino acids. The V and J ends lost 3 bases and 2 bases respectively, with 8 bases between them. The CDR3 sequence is CASSSRGNTEAFF. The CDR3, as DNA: TGCGCCAGCAGCTCCAGGGGAAACACTGAAGCTTTCTTT.

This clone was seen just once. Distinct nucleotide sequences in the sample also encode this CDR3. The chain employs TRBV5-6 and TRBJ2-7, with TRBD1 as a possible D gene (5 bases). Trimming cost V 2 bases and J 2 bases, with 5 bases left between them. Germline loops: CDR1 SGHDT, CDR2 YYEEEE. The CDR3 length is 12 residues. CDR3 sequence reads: CASSLQAYEQYF. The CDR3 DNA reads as TGTGCCAGCAGCTTACAGGCCTACGAGCAGTACTTC.

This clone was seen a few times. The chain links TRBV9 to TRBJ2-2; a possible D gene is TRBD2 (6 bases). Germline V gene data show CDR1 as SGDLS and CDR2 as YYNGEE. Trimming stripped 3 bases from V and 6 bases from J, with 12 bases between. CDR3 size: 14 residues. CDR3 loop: CASSAREAAGELFF. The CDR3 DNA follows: TGTGCCAGCAGCGCCAGGGAGGCCGCCGGGGAGCTGTTTTTT.

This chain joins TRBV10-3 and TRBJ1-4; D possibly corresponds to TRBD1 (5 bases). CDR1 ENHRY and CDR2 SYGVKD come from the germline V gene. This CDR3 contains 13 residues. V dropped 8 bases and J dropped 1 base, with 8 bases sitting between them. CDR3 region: CAISRGTNEKLFF. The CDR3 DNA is TGTGCCATCTCAAGGGGAACTAATGAAAAACTGTTTTTT.

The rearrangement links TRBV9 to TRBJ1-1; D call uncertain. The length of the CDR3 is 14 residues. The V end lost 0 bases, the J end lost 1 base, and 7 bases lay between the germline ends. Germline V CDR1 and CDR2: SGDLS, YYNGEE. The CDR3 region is CASSVGGPNTEAFF. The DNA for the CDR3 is TGTGCCAGCAGCGTAGGAGGGCCGAACACTGAAGCTTTCTTT. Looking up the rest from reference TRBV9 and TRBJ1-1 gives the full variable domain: DSGVTQTPKHLITATGQRVTLRCSPRSGDLSVYWYQQSLDQGLQFLIQYYNGEERAKGNILERFSAQQFPDLHSELNLSSLELGDSALYFCASSVGGPNTEAFFGQGTRLTVV.

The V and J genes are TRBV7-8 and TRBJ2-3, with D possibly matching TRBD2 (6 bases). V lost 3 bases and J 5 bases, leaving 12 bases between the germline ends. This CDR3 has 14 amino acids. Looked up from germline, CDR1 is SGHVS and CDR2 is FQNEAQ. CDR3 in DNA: TGTGCCAGCAGCTTCAGCGGGTTCGGAGATACGCAGTATTTT. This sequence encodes CASSFSGFGDTQYF.

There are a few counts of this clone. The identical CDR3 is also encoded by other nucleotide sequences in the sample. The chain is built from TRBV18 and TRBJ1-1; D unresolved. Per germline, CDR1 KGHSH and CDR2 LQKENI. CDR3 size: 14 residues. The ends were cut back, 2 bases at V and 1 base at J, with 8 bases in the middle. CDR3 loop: CASSPITRNTEAFF. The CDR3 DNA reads TGTGCCAGCTCACCAATCACAAGGAACACTGAAGCTTTCTTT.

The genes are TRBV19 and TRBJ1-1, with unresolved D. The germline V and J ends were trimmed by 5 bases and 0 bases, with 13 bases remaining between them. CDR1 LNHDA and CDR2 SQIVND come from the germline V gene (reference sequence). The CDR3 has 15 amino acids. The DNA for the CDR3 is TGTGCCAGTAGTTTGAAAGGTGGAGTGAACACTGAAGCTTTCTTT. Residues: CASSLKGGVNTEAFF.

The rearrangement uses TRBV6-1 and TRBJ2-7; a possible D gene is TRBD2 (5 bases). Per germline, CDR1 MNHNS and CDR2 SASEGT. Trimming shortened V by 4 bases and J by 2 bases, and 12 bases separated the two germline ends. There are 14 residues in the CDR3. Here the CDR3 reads CASSVTTRPYEQYF. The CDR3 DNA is TGTGCCAGCAGTGTCACCACTAGACCCTACGAGCAGTACTTC.

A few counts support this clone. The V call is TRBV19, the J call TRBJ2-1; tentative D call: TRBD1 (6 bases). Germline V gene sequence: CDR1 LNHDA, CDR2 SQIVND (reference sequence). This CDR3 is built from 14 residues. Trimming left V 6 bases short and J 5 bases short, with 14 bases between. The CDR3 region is CASRNGGEDNEQFF. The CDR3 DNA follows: TGTGCCAGTAGGAATGGGGGCGAGGACAATGAGCAGTTCTTC. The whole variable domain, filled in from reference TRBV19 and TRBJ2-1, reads DGGITQSPKYLFRKEGQNVTLSCEQNLNHDAMYWYRQDPGQGLRLIYYSQIVNDFQKGDIAEGYSVSREKKESFPLTVTSAQKNPTAFYLCASRNGGEDNEQFFGPGTRLTVL.

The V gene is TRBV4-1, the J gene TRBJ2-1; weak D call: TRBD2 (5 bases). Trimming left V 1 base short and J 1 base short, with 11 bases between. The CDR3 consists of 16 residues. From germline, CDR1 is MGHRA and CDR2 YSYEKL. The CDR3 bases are TGCGCCAGCAGCCAAGCGGACTTATTTTCCTACAATGAGCAGTTCTTC. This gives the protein CASSQADLFSYNEQFF.

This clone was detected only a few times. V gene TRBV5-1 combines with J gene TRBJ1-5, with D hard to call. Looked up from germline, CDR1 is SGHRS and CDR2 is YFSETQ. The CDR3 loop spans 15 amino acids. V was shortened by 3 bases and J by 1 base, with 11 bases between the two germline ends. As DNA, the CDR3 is TGCGCCAGCAGCTCTTCGGTTTTGAGCAATCAGCCCCAGCATTTT. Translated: CASSSSVLSNQPQHF. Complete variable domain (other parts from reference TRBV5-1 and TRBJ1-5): KAGVTQTPRYLIKTRGQQVTLSCSPISGHRSVSWYQQTPGQGLQFLFEYFSETQRNKGNFPGRFSGRQFSNSRSEMNVSTLELGDSALYLCASSSSVLSNQPQHFGDGTRLSIL.

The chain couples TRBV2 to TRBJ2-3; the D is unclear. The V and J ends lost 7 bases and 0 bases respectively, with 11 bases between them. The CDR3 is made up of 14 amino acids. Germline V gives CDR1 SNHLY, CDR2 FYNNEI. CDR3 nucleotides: TGTGCCAGCAAGCCGCTACTGAGCACAGATACGCAGTATTTT. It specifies CASKPLLSTDTQYF. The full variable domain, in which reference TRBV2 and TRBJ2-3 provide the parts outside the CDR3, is EPEVTQTPSHQVTQMGQEVILRCVPISNHLYFYWYRQILGQKVEFLVSFYNNEISEKSEIFDDQFSVERPDGSNFTLKIRSTKLEDSAMYFCASKPLLSTDTQYFGPGTRLTVL.

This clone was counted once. The CDR3 region has the DNA TGCGCCAGCAGCTACGAAGGAGTTACCGGGGAGCTGTTTTTT. This encodes CASSYEGVTGELFF. The gene calls are TRBV4-1 and TRBJ2-2; D is unclear. The ends were cut back, 5 bases at V and 5 bases at J, with 12 bases in the middle. The CDR3 has 14 amino acids. Germline V CDR1 and CDR2: MGHRA, YSYEKL.

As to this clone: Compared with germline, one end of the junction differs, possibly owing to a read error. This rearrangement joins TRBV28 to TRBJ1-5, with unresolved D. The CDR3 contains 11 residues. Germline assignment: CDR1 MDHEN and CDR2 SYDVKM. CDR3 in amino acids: CASSSYQPQHF. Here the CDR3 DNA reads TGTGCCAGCAGTAGCTATCAGCCCCAGCATTTT.

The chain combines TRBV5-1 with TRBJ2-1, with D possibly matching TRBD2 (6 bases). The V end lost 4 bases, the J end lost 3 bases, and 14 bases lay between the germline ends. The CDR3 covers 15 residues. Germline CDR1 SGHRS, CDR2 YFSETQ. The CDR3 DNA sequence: TGCGCCAGCAGCCCCTACGGGGGATACTACAATGAGCAGTTCTTC. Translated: CASSPYGGYYNEQFF. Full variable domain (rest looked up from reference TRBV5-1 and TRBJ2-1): KAGVTQTPRYLIKTRGQQVTLSCSPISGHRSVSWYQQTPGQGLQFLFEYFSETQRNKGNFPGRFSGRQFSNSRSEMNVSTLELGDSALYLCASSPYGGYYNEQFFGPGTRLTVL.

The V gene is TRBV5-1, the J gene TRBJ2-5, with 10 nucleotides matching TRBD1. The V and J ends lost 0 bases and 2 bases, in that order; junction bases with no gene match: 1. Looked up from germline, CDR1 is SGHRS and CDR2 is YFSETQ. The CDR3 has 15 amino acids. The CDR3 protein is CASSLGQGAQETQYF. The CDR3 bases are TGCGCCAGCAGCTTGGGACAGGGGGCGCAAGAGACCCAGTACTTC.

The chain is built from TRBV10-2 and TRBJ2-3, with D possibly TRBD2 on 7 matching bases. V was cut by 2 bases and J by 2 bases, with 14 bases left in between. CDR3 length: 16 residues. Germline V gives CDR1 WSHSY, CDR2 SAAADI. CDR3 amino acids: CASSEPSGGLTDTQYF. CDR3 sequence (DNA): TGCGCCAGCAGTGAGCCCTCCGGGGGGCTCACAGATACGCAGTATTTT.

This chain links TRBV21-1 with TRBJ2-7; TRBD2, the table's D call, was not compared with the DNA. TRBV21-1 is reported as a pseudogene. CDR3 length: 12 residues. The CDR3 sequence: CASSKAWSEQYF. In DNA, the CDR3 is TGTGCCAGCAGCAAAGCGTGGAGCGAGCAGTACTTC.

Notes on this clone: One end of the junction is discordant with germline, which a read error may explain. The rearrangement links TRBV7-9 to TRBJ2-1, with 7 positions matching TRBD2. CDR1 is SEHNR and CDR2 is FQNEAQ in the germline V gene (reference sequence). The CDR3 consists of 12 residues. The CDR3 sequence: CSSTLGGNEQFF. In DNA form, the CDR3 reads TGTTCCAGCACCCTCGGGGGGAATGAGCAGTTCTTC.

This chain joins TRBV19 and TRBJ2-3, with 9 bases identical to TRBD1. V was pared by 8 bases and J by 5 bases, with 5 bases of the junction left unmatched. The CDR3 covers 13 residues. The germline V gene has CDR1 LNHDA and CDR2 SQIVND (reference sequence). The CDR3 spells CASRGGQGDTQYF. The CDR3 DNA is TGTGCCAGTCGTGGGGGACAGGGAGATACGCAGTATTTT.

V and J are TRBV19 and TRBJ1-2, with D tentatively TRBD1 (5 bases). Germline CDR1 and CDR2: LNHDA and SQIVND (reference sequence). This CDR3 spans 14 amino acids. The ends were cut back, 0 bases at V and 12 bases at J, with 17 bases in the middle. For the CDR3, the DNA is TGTGCCAGTAGTATAGATTTCGGCGGTGGGGGGAACACCTTC. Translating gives CASSIDFGGGGNTF.

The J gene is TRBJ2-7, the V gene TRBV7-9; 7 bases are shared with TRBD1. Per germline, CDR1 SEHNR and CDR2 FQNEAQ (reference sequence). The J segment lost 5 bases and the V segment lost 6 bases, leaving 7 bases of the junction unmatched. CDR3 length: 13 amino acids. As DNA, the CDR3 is TGTGCCAGCAGTTGGGGACAGACACACGAGCAGTACTTC. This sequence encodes CASSWGQTHEQYF.